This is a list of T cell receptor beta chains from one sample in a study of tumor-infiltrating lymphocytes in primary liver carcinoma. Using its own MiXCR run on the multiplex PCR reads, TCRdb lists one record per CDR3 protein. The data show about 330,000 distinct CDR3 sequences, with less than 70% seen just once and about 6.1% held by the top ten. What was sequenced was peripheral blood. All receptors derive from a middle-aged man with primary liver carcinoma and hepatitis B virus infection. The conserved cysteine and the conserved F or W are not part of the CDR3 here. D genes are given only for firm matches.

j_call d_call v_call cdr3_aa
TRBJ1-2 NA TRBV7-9 ASSLITGISHGYT
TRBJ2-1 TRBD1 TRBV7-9 ASSLRSQGASYNEQF
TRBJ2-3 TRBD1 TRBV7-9 ASSQGPVRDREGNTQY
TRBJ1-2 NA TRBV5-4 ASSLGRPAFYT
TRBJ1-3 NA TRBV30 AWSTSSGNTIY
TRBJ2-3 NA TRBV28 ASSPERVKDTQY
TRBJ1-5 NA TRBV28 ASSRRMVNQPQH
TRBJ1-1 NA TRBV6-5 ASNNRDTVEAI
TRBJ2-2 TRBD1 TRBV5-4 ASDKGTGQSGELF
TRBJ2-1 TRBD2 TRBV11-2 ASSLAAGGPHDEQF
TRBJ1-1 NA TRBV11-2 ASGPRGGGNNEAF
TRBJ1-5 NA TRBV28 ASSQRTVNQPQH
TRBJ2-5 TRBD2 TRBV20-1 SARPASGRMEETQY
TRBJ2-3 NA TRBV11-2 ASSLAFAGVKYTQY
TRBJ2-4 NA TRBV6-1 ASGGGQKNIQY
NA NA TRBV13 ASSSVTYEQY
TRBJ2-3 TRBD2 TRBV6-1 ASILTNGRAADTQY
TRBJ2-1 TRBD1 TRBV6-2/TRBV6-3 ASSYAGQGNGQF
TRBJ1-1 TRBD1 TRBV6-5 ASSYSRQGALAF
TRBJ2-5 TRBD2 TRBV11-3 ASSRGLAETQY
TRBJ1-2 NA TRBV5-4 ANSLTAGDGYT
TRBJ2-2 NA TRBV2 ASKRLNTGELF
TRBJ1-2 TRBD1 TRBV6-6 ATGHGTGDNYGYT
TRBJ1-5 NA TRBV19 ASNVEPQH
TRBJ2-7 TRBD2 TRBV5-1 ASSFYSGRSYEQY
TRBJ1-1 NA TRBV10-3 AISGRTSEAF
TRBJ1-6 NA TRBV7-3 ASSSSGAGSPLH
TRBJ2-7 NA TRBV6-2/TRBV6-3 ACGHPGSSYEQY
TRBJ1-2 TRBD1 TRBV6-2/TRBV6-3 ASSYSDRGKTNYGYT
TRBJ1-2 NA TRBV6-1 ASTPGDSPSLNYGYT
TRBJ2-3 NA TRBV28 ASSSRIGADTQY
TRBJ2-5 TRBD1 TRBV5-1 ASSSRGQIQETQY
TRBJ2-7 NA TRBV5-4 ASSPVGDEQY
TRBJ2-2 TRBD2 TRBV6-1 ASIEGILAGVAGELF
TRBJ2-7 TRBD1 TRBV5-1 ASRPDRSTYEQY
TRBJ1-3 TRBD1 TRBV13 ASRSQGSGNTIY
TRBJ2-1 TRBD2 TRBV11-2 ASSRRRGGGNEKF
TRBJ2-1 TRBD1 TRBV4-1 ASSPRQGGYNEQF
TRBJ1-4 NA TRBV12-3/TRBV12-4 ASSYGSLDEKLF